A single sample is the source of the 18 T cell receptor beta chains below, sequenced in a study of blood T cells in healthy people across ages (dated by TCRdb to between 2014 and 2017). Library construction relied on 5' RACE. This sample was sequenced with an Illumina HiSeq 2500. A second PCR of about 7 to 12 cycles was run with a J-beta primer mix and a sample-barcoded 5' primer. TCRdb reanalyzed the raw reads on its own, using fastp at Q25 for trimming and MiXCR for clone calling, and kept in-frame beta chains. Identical CDR3 proteins give one entry, which carries the most common genes and DNA. The sample table records approximately 830,000 distinct CDR3 sequences; roughly 60% of these occur just once. The top ten constitute 28% of the sample. Material: blood. These receptors came from a man aged 25 to 45 in good health.

This clonotype showed up just once. The V and J genes are TRBV6-6 and TRBJ1-4; D not resolved. The CDR3 has 16 residues. V was pared by 4 bases and J by 1 base, with 13 bases between. The germline V gene encodes CDR1 MNHNY and CDR2 SVGAGI (reference sequence). The CDR3 protein is CASSFENPGTNEKLFF. CDR3 DNA sequence: TGTGCCAGCAGTTTTGAGAACCCCGGAACTAATGAAAAACTGTTTTTT.

The chain has TRBV2 and TRBJ2-1; TRBD2 matches at 15 bases. CDR1 SNHLY and CDR2 FYNNEI come from the germline V gene. The CDR3 loop spans 13 amino acids. J was trimmed by 7 bases and V by 9 bases; bases with no gene match: 1. The DNA for the CDR3 is TGTGCCAGGGGACTAGCGGGGGGAAATGAGCAGTTCTTC. It translates to CARGLAGGNEQFF.

V and J are TRBV4-3 and TRBJ2-7, with TRBD1 identical over 7 bases. Germline CDR1 LGHNA, CDR2 YSLEER. J gave up 2 bases and V 0 bases, and 7 bases lay outside the gene matches. The CDR3 has 16 residues. CDR3 residues: CASSQDLTGLTYEQYF. The CDR3, as DNA: TGCGCCAGCAGCCAAGATTTGACAGGGCTTACCTACGAGCAGTACTTC.

V is TRBV20-1 and J is TRBJ2-7; 8 bases fit TRBD1. CDR1 and CDR2 from the germline V gene are DFQATT and SNEGSKA (reference sequence). V trimming: 3 bases; J trimming: 6 bases; junction bases outside the gene matches: 13. The CDR3 has 15 residues. The CDR3 DNA is TGCAGTGCTAGTATGCTTGGACAGGGTGGCAGCGAGCAGTACTTC. Its translation is CSASMLGQGGSEQYF.

The chain links TRBV27 to TRBJ2-4; perhaps TRBD1 as D (5 bases). TRBJ2-7 explains the end of the DNA better; the J call may be wrong. Germline-derived CDR1 and CDR2 are MNHEY and SMNVEV (reference sequence). The CDR3 loop spans 12 amino acids. CDR3 loop: CASADNAYEQYF. For the CDR3, the DNA is TGTGCCAGCGCGGACAACGCCTACGAGCAGTACTTC.

Turning to this clonotype: A clone one base away is much larger, so this may be a read error. This likely comes from a read error, as the CDR3 has no conserved phenylalanine or tryptophan at its end. In DNA, the CDR3 is TGCAGTGCTAGCGGCGGGGAAGGGACAGGCCACTATGGCTACACCGTC. Translation: CSASGGEGTGHYGYTV. This sequence joins TRBV20-1 and TRBJ1-2; 8 bases fit TRBD1. The germline CDR1 and CDR2 sequences are DFQATT and SNEGSKA (reference sequence). Trimming cost V 3 bases and J 3 bases; bases outside gene matches: 12. The CDR3 is 16 amino acids.

The chain employs TRBV29-1 and TRBJ2-3; D ambiguous. The germline V gene has CDR1 SQVTM and CDR2 ANQGSEA. Trimming cost V 3 bases and J 0 bases, with 10 bases left between them. This CDR3 has 14 amino acids. CDR3 region: CSVEGLESTDTQYF. The CDR3, as DNA: TGCAGCGTTGAGGGTCTAGAGAGCACAGATACGCAGTATTTT.

V is TRBV12-5 and J is TRBJ2-1; TRBD1 matches 8 bases. V dropped 2 bases and J dropped 9; count of bases not matched to a gene: 6. The CDR3 spans 14 residues. CDR1 and CDR2 from the germline V gene are LGHNT and FRNRAP. Written as DNA, the CDR3 is TGTGCTAGTGGTTTGAGGGCAGGGGGCGGTGAGCAGTTCTTC. As protein: CASGLRAGGGEQFF.

The J gene is TRBJ2-7, the V gene TRBV15; 12 nucleotides line up with TRBD2. The CDR3 runs 17 residues. Trimming cost V 3 bases and J 5 bases; bases outside gene matches: 11. Germline CDR1 LNHNV, CDR2 YYDKDF (reference sequence). The CDR3 DNA reads as TGTGCCACCAGCAGCCTAGCGGGGGGGTACTTTCGGGACGAGCAGTACTTC. Translating gives CATSSLAGGYFRDEQYF.

The rearrangement links TRBV4-2 to TRBJ1-4, with D maybe TRBD1 (5 bases). The V gene's germline CDR1 is LGHNA and CDR2 YNFKEQ. The length of the CDR3 is 15 residues. V gave up 4 bases and J gave up 3 bases, with 12 bases separating them. Here the CDR3 DNA reads TGTGCCAGCAGCCCGACAGACCCTTCTAATGAAAAACTGTTTTTT. Translated: CASSPTDPSNEKLFF.

This clonotype was counted many times. The rearrangement uses TRBV7-2 and TRBJ2-7; 9 bases line up with TRBD1. The junction had 5 bases not matched to a gene; V was cut back by 3 bases and J by 2 bases. Per the germline V gene, CDR1 is SGHTA and CDR2 is FQGNSA. The CDR3 is made up of 15 amino acids. The CDR3 nucleotides read TGTGCCAGCAGCTTTGGGGGGACAGGGACCTACGAGCAGTACTTC. It specifies CASSFGGTGTYEQYF.

This rearrangement joins TRBV5-5 to TRBJ2-7; no firm D call. This CDR3 contains 13 residues. CDR1 is SGHKS, CDR2 YYEKEE, per germline (reference sequence). Trimming removed 2 bases from V and 4 bases from J, with 10 bases in between. CDR3 sequence: CASSFLSRYEQYF. CDR3 bases: TGTGCCAGCAGCTTTTTGTCACGGTACGAGCAGTACTTC.

The J gene is TRBJ2-3, the V gene TRBV6-5, with D perhaps TRBD1 or TRBD2 (5 bases each). CDR3 length: 19 amino acids. The germline CDR1 and CDR2 sequences are MNHEY and SVGAGI. Trimming stripped 2 bases from V and 2 bases from J, with 23 bases between. CDR3 nucleotide sequence: TGTGCCAGCAGTTACCCGGCAATATCCGGGACGGGCAACACAGATACGCAGTATTTT. It is translated as CASSYPAISGTGNTDTQYF.

J is TRBJ2-5 and V is TRBV30, with TRBD2 matching over 8 bases. V dropped 2 bases and J dropped 5; count of bases not matched to a gene: 13. Per the germline V gene, CDR1 is GTSNPN and CDR2 is SVGIG (reference sequence). The CDR3 is 16 residues long. CDR3 sequence reads: CAWSPLSGGRVETQYF. In DNA form, the CDR3 reads TGTGCCTGGAGTCCGTTGTCGGGGGGGCGTGTGGAGACCCAGTACTTC.

V gene TRBV29-1 combines with J gene TRBJ2-4; D is possibly TRBD1 (5 bases). The CDR3 loop spans 14 amino acids. Trimming took off 2 bases at V and 7 bases at J, with 15 bases between the two ends. Looked up from germline, CDR1 is SQVTM and CDR2 is ANQGSEA. The CDR3 coding sequence is TGCAGCGTTGAACGGACAACAGAAGGGAACATTCAGTACTTC. This codes for CSVERTTEGNIQYF.

The chain employs TRBV20-1 and TRBJ1-2, with D perhaps matching TRBD1 (5 bases). Germline V CDR1 and CDR2: DFQATT, SNEGSKA (reference sequence). This CDR3 region has 15 residues. Trimming removed 5 bases from V and 2 bases from J, with 18 bases in between. CDR3 in amino acids: CSALLGGLSNYGYTF. The CDR3 nucleotides are TGCAGTGCTCTCCTTGGGGGACTCTCGAACTATGGCTACACCTTC.

This rearrangement joins TRBV7-9 to TRBJ1-2; D possibly corresponds to TRBD1 (5 bases). The ends were cut back, 4 bases at V and 4 bases at J, with 13 bases in the middle. The CDR3 consists of 14 residues. Germline V gene data show CDR1 as SEHNR and CDR2 as FQNEAQ (reference sequence). The CDR3, as DNA: TGTGCCAGCAGCTACCGGGGACGGCTCTATGGCTACACCTTC. It codes for CASSYRGRLYGYTF.

The chain couples TRBV7-3 to TRBJ2-3; tentative D call: TRBD1 (7 bases). V was trimmed by 5 bases and J by 0 bases, leaving 15 bases between them. This CDR3 contains 16 residues. CDR1 SGHTA and CDR2 FQGTGA come from the germline V gene. Written as DNA, the CDR3 is TGTGCCAGCAGCCTCAGGGGGGCGGCTAGCACAGATACGCAGTATTTT. This sequence encodes CASSLRGAASTDTQYF.